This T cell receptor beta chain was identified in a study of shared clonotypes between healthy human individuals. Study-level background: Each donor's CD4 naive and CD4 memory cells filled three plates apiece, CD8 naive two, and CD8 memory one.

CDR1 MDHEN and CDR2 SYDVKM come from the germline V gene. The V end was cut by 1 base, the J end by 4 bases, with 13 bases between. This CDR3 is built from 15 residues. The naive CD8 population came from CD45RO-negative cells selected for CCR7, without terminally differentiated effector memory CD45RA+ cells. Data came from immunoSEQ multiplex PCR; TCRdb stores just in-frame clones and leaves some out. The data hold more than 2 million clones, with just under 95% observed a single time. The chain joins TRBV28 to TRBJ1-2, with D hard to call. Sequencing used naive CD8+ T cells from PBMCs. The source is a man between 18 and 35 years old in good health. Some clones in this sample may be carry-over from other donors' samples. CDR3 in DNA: TGTGCCAGCAGTTTATCCTGGGAAGCCTCCTATGGCTACACCTTC. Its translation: CASSLSWEASYGYTF.